This T cell receptor (beta chain) was profiled in a study of shared clonotypes between healthy human individuals. For the study at large: For every donor, three CD4 naive, three CD4 memory, two CD8 naive and one CD8 memory plates were used. The study's findings and limits: Relative to memory subsets, naive subsets generally showed larger estimated richness. When compared with the clonotypes that were shared by all four sorted-subset donors, the non-shared clonotypes turned out to have lower generation probabilities.

Germline V CDR1 and CDR2: LNHNV, YYDKDF (reference sequence). Between the trimmed V and J ends, which lost 0 bases and 2 bases, there was a span of 10 bases. The CDR3 runs to 15 residues. The data were produced by immunoSEQ multiplex PCR, yet TCRdb's version contains in-frame clones alone and is incomplete. The table shows 700,000 to 950,000 clones, with approximately 97% occurring only once. For this clone: Its cognate antigen is unknown.

As defined, naive CD8 cells were CD45RO-negative and positively selected for CCR7, with terminally differentiated effector memory CD45RA+ cells excluded. The sample consisted of naive CD8+ T cells sorted from blood. The chain combines TRBV15 with TRBJ1-2, with D unresolved. This sequence was found in a man between 25 and 39 years old in good health. The CDR3 DNA is TGTGCCACCAGCAGAGATAGGGCAGAAAACTATGGCTACACCTTC. Its protein is CATSRDRAENYGYTF.